These 9 T cell receptor beta chains came from one sample sequenced in a study of preoperative IRX-2 immunotherapy in early breast cancer. Treatment of the sample: preoperative locoregional IRX-2 cytokine immunotherapy. Only in-frame clones appear in the TCRdb table, and some are missing; sequencing was by immunoSEQ multiplex PCR. Of tens of thousands of clones listed, about 77% are singletons. This sample comprised lymph node tissue, obtained before IRX-2 immunotherapy. Every receptor here comes from a human donor with breast cancer.

The chain combines TRBV6-8 with TRBJ2-3; D may be TRBD2 (7 bases). Per the germline V gene, CDR1 is MNHGY and CDR2 is SAAAGT. The CDR3 loop spans 17 amino acids. V was trimmed by 2 bases and J by 5 bases, leaving 20 bases between them. In nucleotides, the CDR3 is TGTGCCAGCAGTTACCCACCCCTGGGGGGGGCCTTAGATACGCAGTATTTT. Protein sequence: CASSYPPLGGALDTQYF.

The chain couples TRBV5-1 to TRBJ2-3; a weak D match, TRBD1 (7 bases). Germline lookup yields CDR1 SGHRS and CDR2 YFSETQ. The CDR3 extends over 15 amino acids. The V gene lost 2 bases and the J gene lost 1 base, with 11 bases spanning the gap. Here the CDR3 reads CASSLGGTGTDTQYF. CDR3 sequence (DNA): TGCGCCAGCAGCTTAGGGGGGACAGGCACAGATACGCAGTATTTT.

The J gene is TRBJ1-2, the V gene TRBV28; possibly TRBD1 for D (5 bases). Trimming removed 8 bases from V and 7 bases from J, with 20 bases in between. Germline CDR1 reads MDHEN; CDR2 reads SYDVKM. The CDR3 is made up of 14 amino acids. The CDR3 bases are TGTGCCAGCGGGGAAGTTCTGGGGGTCCCTGGCTACACCTTC. Its translation: CASGEVLGVPGYTF.

This chain connects TRBV5-1 to TRBJ1-5; the D gene is possibly TRBD1 (5 bases). V was pared by 2 bases and J by 5 bases, with 14 bases between. This CDR3 spans 15 amino acids. Germline V lookup: CDR1 SGHRS, CDR2 YFSETQ. The DNA of the CDR3 is TGCGCCAGCAGCTTATATCAAGGGGTCGATCAGCCCCAGCATTTT. It is translated as CASSLYQGVDQPQHF.

This chain connects TRBV11-3 to TRBJ1-4; TRBD1 aligns across 8 bases. Per germline, CDR1 SGHNT and CDR2 YENEEA. The CDR3 sequence is 15 residues long. V trimming: 5 bases; J trimming: 7 bases; junction bases outside the gene matches: 9. CDR3 in amino acids: CASSVRQGWIEKLFF. DNA of the CDR3: TGTGCCAGCAGCGTAAGACAGGGGTGGATTGAAAAACTGTTTTTT.

CDR3 residues: CASSSIRDTGELFF. The CDR3 coding sequence is TGTGCCAGCAGCTCGATACGGGACACCGGGGAGCTGTTTTTT. V and J are TRBV7-7 and TRBJ2-2; D uncertain. CDR3 length: 14 residues. Per the germline V gene, CDR1 is SSHAT and CDR2 is FNYEAQ (reference sequence). V gave up 4 bases and J gave up 3 bases, with 9 bases separating them.

Written as DNA, the CDR3 is TGTGCCAGCAGCCGCTCCAGGGCAACCACAGATACGCAGTATTTT. Residues: CASSRSRATTDTQYF. The chain employs TRBV11-3 and TRBJ2-3; tentatively, D is TRBD1 (5 bases). Between the trimmed V and J ends, which lost 5 bases and 2 bases, there was a span of 14 bases. Germline V gives CDR1 SGHNT, CDR2 YENEEA. CDR3 size: 15 residues.

This clone turned up a few times. The junction departs from germline at one end; a sequencing error may be responsible. V usage is TRBV6-8 and J usage is TRBJ2-5; unclear D gene. The CDR3 totals 13 residues. The germline V gene has CDR1 MNHGY and CDR2 SAAAGT. CDR3 nucleotide sequence: TGTGCCATCAGTTTTGGTGGTCAAGAGACCCAGTACTTC. It translates to CAISFGGQETQYF.

This chain joins TRBV7-6 and TRBJ2-1, with D tentatively TRBD2 (6 bases). Germline CDR1 and CDR2: SGHVS and FNYEAQ. V was pared by 5 bases and J by 5 bases, with 19 bases between. The CDR3 consists of 16 residues. CDR3 protein: CASSPIGTREHNEQFF. The CDR3 DNA is TGTGCCAGCAGCCCAATCGGGACTCGGGAACACAATGAGCAGTTCTTC.